The clone carrying this T cell receptor beta chain is a singleton in its sample. The target antigen is unknown. Germline lookup yields CDR1 MNHEY and CDR2 SMNVEV (reference sequence). J gave up 6 bases and V 5 bases, and 8 bases lay outside the gene matches. The CDR3 totals 16 residues. This PCR relied on a set of 60 Vbeta primers and 13 Jbeta primers. Here immunoSEQ multiplex PCR was the method, and the copy in TCRdb shows in-frame clones only, minus some. The sample lists tens of thousands of clones, 82% occurring once. All donors participated as healthy donors of bone marrow. This sample is drawn from a study of cytomegalovirus exposure and HLA in healthy donors. Study-level information: Approximately 77 million unique TCRs from HLA-typed donors were held in an early release of data. Study-level points and caveats: In an earlier analysis, most TCR beta V segments were productive about 90% or about 30% of the time. TCR beta V- and J-gene trimming was later associated with a missense DCLRE1C variant.

This receptor was obtained from a man aged 45-60 years in good health and CMV-seronegative. What was sequenced was PBMCs. V gene TRBV27 combines with J gene TRBJ2-1, with TRBD2 matching 12 bases. This chain's CDR3 is CASSLLGLAGVNEQFF. For the CDR3, the DNA is TGTGCCAGCAGTCTACTGGGACTAGCGGGCGTCAATGAGCAGTTCTTC.